This T cell receptor beta chain was retrieved from a study of CD8+ T cells in alopecia areata. General study results and limits: Higher clonality than in normal scalp was seen in lesional scalp, especially alopecia totalis/universalis.

Treatment meaning: oral pan-JAK inhibitor, 5-10 mg twice daily. The CDR3 sequence is 15 residues long. The germline gives CDR1 LGHNA, CDR2 YNFKEQ. Trimming took off 4 bases at V and 4 bases at J, with 16 bases between the two ends. In regard to this clone: Its antigen is not identified.

Investigators isolated RNA and reverse transcribed it into cDNA to act as the sequencing template. Assay used: immunoSEQ multiplex PCR; TCRdb lists only in-frame clones, some missing. Of about 200,000 clones listed, approximately 56% were seen once; the top ten hold around 3%. The chain links TRBV4-2 to TRBJ2-5; unclear D gene. The sequences come from CD4+ T cells sorted from blood, collected at week 4, from a patient treated with tofacitinib. This TCR was recovered from a human donor with alopecia areata. CDR3 in amino acids: CASSPRGKTGETQYF. The CDR3 region has the DNA TGTGCCAGCAGCCCGCGTGGGAAGACCGGAGAGACCCAGTACTTC.